Listed below are T cell receptor beta chains from one sample, sequenced in a study of blood T cell repertoires in COVID-19. Using immunoSEQ multiplex PCR, the repertoire was profiled, and TCRdb retains in-frame clones only, with some absent. The profile shows about 170,000 clones, around 88% of them singletons. The material sequenced was peripheral blood. The source of these receptors is a woman in her seventies who had recovered from COVID-19. Both conserved end residues are part of each CDR3. The order of the fields is J gene, V gene, CDR3 protein.

J gene: TRBJ2-3
V gene: TRBV28
CDR3 protein: CASSFGRVDTQYF

J gene: TRBJ2-5
V gene: TRBV2
CDR3 protein: CASTNSLEYF

J gene: TRBJ2-7
V gene: TRBV14
CDR3 protein: CASSQKLAYEQYF

J gene: TRBJ2-2
V gene: TRBV7-3
CDR3 protein: CASSPGLAWDTGELFF

J gene: TRBJ1-4
V gene: TRBV27
CDR3 protein: CASRRDRAGKLFF

J gene: TRBJ2-7
V gene: TRBV5-3
CDR3 protein: CARSSKDSSYEQYF

J gene: TRBJ1-2
V gene: TRBV28
CDR3 protein: CASSPPRGWAYYTF

J gene: TRBJ1-2
V gene: TRBV7-9
CDR3 protein: CASSLEGGSGYTF

J gene: TRBJ2-7
V gene: TRBV7-8
CDR3 protein: CASSPSGTGLGQYF

J gene: TRBJ2-3
V gene: TRBV30
CDR3 protein: CAWTSGGRSTDTQYF

J gene: TRBJ2-7
V gene: TRBV24-1
CDR3 protein: CATSDTYEQYF

J gene: TRBJ1-1
V gene: TRBV14
CDR3 protein: CASSPQGNTEAFF

J gene: TRBJ2-5
V gene: TRBV20-1
CDR3 protein: CSASGTSGPQETQYF

J gene: TRBJ2-7
V gene: TRBV10-3
CDR3 protein: CAISETPGTSGTYEQYF

J gene: TRBJ1-1
V gene: TRBV11-2
CDR3 protein: CASSGVRGRGAEAFF

J gene: TRBJ1-4
V gene: TRBV15
CDR3 protein: CATSRGWAGKGLFF

J gene: TRBJ1-3
V gene: TRBV6-2/TRBV6-3
CDR3 protein: CASSYYPGGSGNTIYF

J gene: TRBJ2-5
V gene: TRBV6-2/TRBV6-3
CDR3 protein: CASSYGRRETQYF

J gene: TRBJ2-2
V gene: TRBV5-4
CDR3 protein: CASSLGDSTGELFF

J gene: TRBJ1-1
V gene: TRBV12-3/TRBV12-4
CDR3 protein: CASSLGGLLRAFF

J gene: TRBJ2-3
V gene: TRBV30
CDR3 protein: CAHYRERTYF

J gene: TRBJ1-2
V gene: TRBV25-1
CDR3 protein: CASSRELYGYTF

J gene: TRBJ2-3
V gene: TRBV29-1
CDR3 protein: CSVEGASSAGRTDTQYF

J gene: TRBJ2-7
V gene: TRBV18
CDR3 protein: CASSPTGTGGYEQYF

J gene: TRBJ1-2
V gene: TRBV30
CDR3 protein: CAWSRQRYGYTF

J gene: TRBJ1-2
V gene: TRBV27
CDR3 protein: CASSFVAGGRRGYTF

J gene: TRBJ1-2
V gene: TRBV15
CDR3 protein: CATEREGNSGGYTF

J gene: TRBJ2-2
V gene: TRBV19
CDR3 protein: CASSRWARGDTGELFF

J gene: TRBJ2-7
V gene: TRBV7-9
CDR3 protein: CASTPGQISYEQYF

J gene: TRBJ2-5
V gene: TRBV3-1/TRBV3-2
CDR3 protein: CASSQERRETQYF

J gene: TRBJ1-5
V gene: TRBV5-1
CDR3 protein: CASSLAGGNQPQHF

J gene: TRBJ1-1
V gene: TRBV18
CDR3 protein: CASSPGEGQPMGF

J gene: TRBJ2-4
V gene: TRBV24-1
CDR3 protein: CATQAGAAGSDIQYF

J gene: TRBJ1-2
V gene: TRBV10-3
CDR3 protein: CAISESGLAYGYTF

J gene: TRBJ2-6
V gene: TRBV21-1
CDR3 protein: CASSPGQVCSGANVLTF

J gene: TRBJ1-1
V gene: TRBV3-1/TRBV3-2
CDR3 protein: CASSQPGQNTEAFF

J gene: TRBJ2-7
V gene: TRBV27
CDR3 protein: CASSPSSISRGEQYF

J gene: TRBJ2-5
V gene: TRBV7-2
CDR3 protein: CASSLVGLAEQETQYF

J gene: TRBJ2-3
V gene: TRBV9
CDR3 protein: CASSPFGETPGQYF

J gene: TRBJ1-2
V gene: TRBV6-6
CDR3 protein: CASSYPPTVNYGYTF

J gene: TRBJ2-6
V gene: TRBV6-4
CDR3 protein: CASSEGAGANVLTF

J gene: TRBJ2-3
V gene: TRBV28
CDR3 protein: CASSLPPNTDTQYF

J gene: TRBJ2-1
V gene: TRBV18
CDR3 protein: CASSPQRTNEQFF

J gene: TRBJ1-1
V gene: TRBV5-5
CDR3 protein: CASSSDRANTEAFF

J gene: TRBJ2-2
V gene: TRBV2
CDR3 protein: CASRVQGWTGELFF

J gene: TRBJ1-2
V gene: TRBV3-1/TRBV3-2
CDR3 protein: CASSPRDRGNGYTF

J gene: TRBJ2-7
V gene: TRBV3-1/TRBV3-2
CDR3 protein: CASSQDLREQYF

J gene: TRBJ1-3
V gene: TRBV5-6
CDR3 protein: CASSLFRRASGSGNTIYF

J gene: TRBJ2-3
V gene: TRBV6-5
CDR3 protein: CASSLGQFTDTQYF

J gene: TRBJ2-3
V gene: TRBV5-5
CDR3 protein: CASSFAATDTQYF

J gene: TRBJ2-7
V gene: TRBV7-7
CDR3 protein: CASSLDGGGEQYF